These 19 T cell receptor beta chains were all obtained from the same sample, sequenced in a study of shared T cell receptors in the human thymus. Libraries were prepared by immunoSEQ multiplex PCR; TCRdb keeps only in-frame clonotypes and omits some of them. In the table there are roughly 410,000 clones, 95% of which are singletons. The sample consisted of thymocytes. These receptors came from a human donor.

The J gene is TRBJ2-2, the V gene TRBV10-3; D gene unclear. The CDR3 is made up of 17 amino acids. CDR1 is ENHRY, CDR2 SYGVKD, per germline. The V and J ends lost 1 base and 2 bases respectively, with 14 bases between them. The CDR3 region is CAISEWPDEANTGELFF. The CDR3 DNA reads TGTGCCATCAGTGAGTGGCCCGACGAGGCAAACACCGGGGAGCTGTTTTTT.

The gene calls are TRBV4-1 and TRBJ2-2; 15 positions match TRBD2. Losses at the gene ends were 4 bases for V and 6 bases for J; bases not matched to a gene: 21. Germline lookup yields CDR1 MGHRA and CDR2 YSYEKL. The CDR3 totals 22 residues. The CDR3 reads CASSRLRDNGLAGGPFSGELFF. The CDR3 DNA reads as TGCGCCAGCAGCCGGCTTCGAGATAACGGACTAGCGGGAGGGCCCTTTTCCGGGGAGCTGTTTTTT.

V is TRBV6-5 and J is TRBJ2-5; a weak D match, TRBD2 (5 bases). The CDR3 sequence is 15 residues long. V dropped 5 bases and J dropped 2 bases, with 15 bases sitting between them. Looked up from germline, CDR1 is MNHEY and CDR2 is SVGAGI. CDR3 in DNA: TGTGCCAGCAGTCCCCCTGCGGGCCCACAAGAGACCCAGTACTTC. This translates into CASSPPAGPQETQYF.

The genes are TRBV6-6 and TRBJ2-7; 7 nucleotides match TRBD1. Unmatched junction bases numbered 9, after V lost 5 bases and J lost 2 bases. Per the germline V gene, CDR1 is MNHNY and CDR2 is SVGAGI (reference sequence). The CDR3 is 15 residues long. The CDR3 DNA reads TGTGCCAGCAGTCAACGATACGACAGGGCCTACGAGCAGTACTTC. It translates to CASSQRYDRAYEQYF.

V usage is TRBV28 and J usage is TRBJ2-7; no definite D call. The CDR3 is made up of 14 amino acids. V lost 5 bases, J lost 0 bases, and 11 bases lay in between. Germline V CDR1 and CDR2: MDHEN, SYDVKM. The DNA of the CDR3 is TGTGCCAGCAGTGACCTCTTCCTCTCCTACGAGCAGTACTTC. Translating gives CASSDLFLSYEQYF.

The rearrangement uses TRBV6-1 and TRBJ2-5, with D hard to call. Germline CDR1 MNHNS, CDR2 SASEGT. The CDR3 spans 11 residues. The ends were cut back, 5 bases at V and 2 bases at J, with 3 bases in the middle. The CDR3 sequence: CASSRQETQYF. As DNA, the CDR3 is TGTGCCAGCAGTAGACAAGAGACCCAGTACTTC.

This chain connects TRBV9 to TRBJ2-1, with unresolved D. V shed 0 bases and J shed 4 bases, with 17 bases lying between them. CDR1 is SGDLS, CDR2 YYNGEE, per germline. The CDR3 runs to 17 residues. The CDR3 nucleotides are TGTGCCAGCAGCGTAGCACTACATGGTCCCGGGTACAATGAGCAGTTCTTC. It translates to CASSVALHGPGYNEQFF. Full variable domain (outside the CDR3, taken from reference TRBV9 and TRBJ2-1): DSGVTQTPKHLITATGQRVTLRCSPRSGDLSVYWYQQSLDQGLQFLIQYYNGEERAKGNILERFSAQQFPDLHSELNLSSLELGDSALYFCASSVALHGPGYNEQFFGPGTRLTVL.

The chain uses TRBV27 and TRBJ2-1, with 10 bases that match TRBD1. V lost 5 bases, J lost 8 bases, and 12 bases stayed unmatched. This CDR3 has 16 amino acids. Germline CDR1 is MNHEY and CDR2 is SMNVEV (reference sequence). CDR3: CASSTPDRGNFDEQFF. In DNA, the CDR3 is TGTGCCAGCAGTACCCCGGACAGGGGGAATTTCGATGAGCAGTTCTTC.

This chain joins TRBV5-1 and TRBJ2-5, with 8 bases identical to TRBD1. CDR1 and CDR2 (germline): SGHRS, YFSETQ. This CDR3 comprises 18 residues. V was pared by 1 base and J by 1 base, with 12 bases of the junction left unmatched. The CDR3 region has the DNA TGCGCCAGCAGCTTGCCCAGGGGGCTAGAAGACTTCCAAGAGACCCAGTACTTC. It encodes CASSLPRGLEDFQETQYF.

For this clone: At one end, the junction sequence differs from germline, possibly due to a read error. The chain recombines TRBV7-7 with TRBJ2-1, with D possibly matching TRBD2 (5 bases). The CDR3 is made up of 16 amino acids. Germline CDR1 reads SSHAT; CDR2 reads FNYEAQ (reference sequence). The chain's CDR3 is CASSLVARADHNEQFF. The CDR3 nucleotides read TGTGCTAGCAGCTTAGTGGCACGAGCGGACCACAATGAGCAGTTCTTC.

Of note for this clone: At one end, the junction sequence differs from germline, possibly due to a read error. This chain connects TRBV7-9 to TRBJ2-7; 8 bases are shared with TRBD1. The V gene's germline CDR1 is SEHNR and CDR2 FQNEAQ (reference sequence). The CDR3 has 12 amino acids. CDR3 sequence: CASSQGAYGQYF. CDR3 DNA: TGTGCCAGCAGTCAGGGGGCCTACGGGCAGTACTTC.

The chain has TRBV29-1 and TRBJ1-2; no clear D. V was trimmed by 1 base and J by 0 bases, leaving 6 bases between them. The CDR3 contains 13 residues. Germline CDR1 SQVTM, CDR2 ANQGSEA. CDR3 in amino acids: CSVEVIANYGYTF. In DNA, the CDR3 is TGCAGCGTTGAAGTAATCGCTAACTATGGCTACACCTTC.

The chain uses TRBV14 and TRBJ2-1; TRBD2 agrees at 12 bases. V trimming: 1 base; J trimming: 7 bases; junction bases outside the gene matches: 5. Germline loops: CDR1 SGHDN, CDR2 FVKESK. This CDR3 region has 16 residues. The CDR3 nucleotides read TGTGCCAGCAGCCAAGCTATAGGACTAGCGGGGAATGAGCAGTTCTTC. Translating gives CASSQAIGLAGNEQFF.

This chain links TRBV4-3 with TRBJ2-1; TRBD2 agrees at 7 bases. J was trimmed by 0 bases and V by 1 base; bases with no gene match: 6. The CDR3 loop spans 17 amino acids. Germline CDR1 is LGHNA and CDR2 is YSLEER. CDR3 region: CASSQAKAGPSYNEQFF. In DNA form, the CDR3 reads TGCGCCAGCAGCCAAGCGAAAGCGGGACCCTCCTACAATGAGCAGTTCTTC.

The gene calls are TRBV19 and TRBJ2-7; the D gene could be TRBD1 or TRBD2 (5 bases each). The CDR3 spans 16 residues. Trimming removed 3 bases at V and 5 bases at J, with 20 bases between. CDR1 LNHDA and CDR2 SQIVND come from the germline V gene (reference sequence). CDR3 amino acids: CASSMKRGPLGHEQYF. In DNA form, the CDR3 reads TGTGCCAGTAGTATGAAACGGGGCCCCCTCGGTCACGAGCAGTACTTC.

This clone was detected once. The chain couples TRBV7-6 to TRBJ2-5, with D perhaps TRBD1 or TRBD2 (9 bases each). Germline assignment: CDR1 SGHVS and CDR2 FNYEAQ. The V end was cut by 5 bases, the J end by 2 bases, with 21 bases between. The length of the CDR3 is 17 residues. CDR3 nucleotides: TGTGCCAGCAGCCACAGGGGGCTCGGACTAGCGCAAGAGACCCAGTACTTC. Translation: CASSHRGLGLAQETQYF.

The chain uses TRBV27 and TRBJ2-1; 8 bases map to TRBD2. The CDR3 length is 21 residues. Germline CDR1 reads MNHEY; CDR2 reads SMNVEV (reference sequence). The CDR3 protein is CEAAGGNSSSLPACGNNEQFF. The CDR3 coding sequence is TGTGAGGCGGCGGGGGGTAACAGCAGCTCATTGCCGGCATGCGGGAACAATGAGCAGTTCTTC.

The chain recombines TRBV28 with TRBJ2-7; 11 bases map to TRBD2. This CDR3 spans 18 amino acids. V lost 4 bases, J lost 0 bases, and 11 bases stayed unmatched. CDR1 and CDR2 (germline): MDHEN, SYDVKM. The CDR3 region has the DNA TGTGCCAGCAGTTCCCAGATCGGTAGCGGGAGGGCCTCCTACGAGCAGTACTTC. This codes for CASSSQIGSGRASYEQYF.

The chain carries TRBV5-1 and TRBJ2-1; 11 nucleotides agree with TRBD2. V lost 0 bases, J lost 6 bases, and 11 bases stayed unmatched. Per the germline V gene, CDR1 is SGHRS and CDR2 is YFSETQ. CDR3 length equals 18 residues. Here the CDR3 DNA reads TGCGCCAGCAGCTTGGCCGGTAGCGGGAGGGCCGACCCCAATGAGCAGTTCTTC. Its protein product is CASSLAGSGRADPNEQFF.